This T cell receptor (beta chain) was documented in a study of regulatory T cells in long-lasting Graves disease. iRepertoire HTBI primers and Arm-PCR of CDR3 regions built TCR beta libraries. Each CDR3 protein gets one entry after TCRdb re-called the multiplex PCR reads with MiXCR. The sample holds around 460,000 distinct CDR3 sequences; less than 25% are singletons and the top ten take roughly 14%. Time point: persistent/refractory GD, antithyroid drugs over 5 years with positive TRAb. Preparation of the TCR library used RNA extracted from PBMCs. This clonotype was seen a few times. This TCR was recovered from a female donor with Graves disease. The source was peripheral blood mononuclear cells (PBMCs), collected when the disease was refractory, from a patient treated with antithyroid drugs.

CDR3 sequence reads: CASSLSHARHLSYEQYF. The CDR3, as DNA: TGTGCCAGCAGCTTATCCCACGCGAGACACCTCTCCTACGAGCAGTACTTC. This chain connects TRBV7-8 to TRBJ2-7, with no clear D. The germline V gene encodes CDR1 SGHVS and CDR2 FQNEAQ. Trimming shortened V by 2 bases and J by 0 bases, and 17 bases separated the two germline ends. This CDR3 is 17 amino acids long.